Below are 21 T cell receptor beta chains sequenced from a single sample in a study of shared clonotypes between healthy human individuals. Sequenced by immunoSEQ multiplex PCR; TCRdb stores in-frame clones only, minus some. Of some 2.1 million clones in the sample, about 95% were seen once. Naive-designated CD8 cells lacked CD45RO, were positively enriched for CCR7, and omitted terminally differentiated effector memory CD45RA+ cells. Sequenced material: naive CD8+ T cells sorted from blood. The receptors stem from a young man in good health.

The CDR3 loop reads CASSGAGSYNEQFF. CDR3 DNA: TGTGCCAGCAGCGGGGCAGGATCCTACAATGAGCAGTTCTTC. The V call is TRBV11-2, the J call TRBJ2-1; D possibly corresponds to TRBD1 (5 bases). The V and J ends lost 5 bases and 1 base respectively, with 9 bases between them. The CDR3 spans 14 residues. Germline V gene data show CDR1 as SGHAT and CDR2 as FQNNGV.

CDR3 residues: CASSGSGTEAFF. The CDR3 DNA is TGTGCCAGCAGCGGAAGTGGCACTGAAGCTTTCTTT. The gene calls are TRBV5-5 and TRBJ1-1, with no clear D. V shed 4 bases and J shed 4 bases, with 8 bases lying between them. The CDR3 extends over 12 amino acids. Germline values: CDR1 SGHKS, CDR2 YYEKEE (reference sequence). The variable domain in full, with the rest retrieved from reference TRBV5-5 and TRBJ1-1, is DAGVTQSPTHLIKTRGQQVTLRCSPISGHKSVSWYQQVLGQGPQFIFQYYEKEERGRGNFPDRFSARQFPNYSSELNVNALLLGDSALYLCASSGSGTEAFFGQGTRLTVV.

V gene TRBV6-5 combines with J gene TRBJ2-7; possibly TRBD1 for D (6 bases). V was shortened by 0 bases and J by 5 bases, with 17 bases between the two germline ends. The CDR3 has 16 residues. The germline gives CDR1 MNHEY, CDR2 SVGAGI. DNA for the CDR3: TGTGCCAGCAGTTACTCCACAGGGTCCCCTCCCCACGAGCAGTACTTC. Protein sequence: CASSYSTGSPPHEQYF.

This rearrangement joins TRBV13 to TRBJ1-2; possible D gene TRBD1, 6 bases. V gave up 3 bases and J gave up 2 bases, with 13 bases separating them. The CDR3 runs 15 residues. In germline, CDR1 is PRHDT, CDR2 FYEKMQ (reference sequence). The DNA for the CDR3 is TGTGCCAGCAGCTTTATGGGGGCGAAAAACTATGGCTACACCTTC. Its protein is CASSFMGAKNYGYTF. Full variable domain (missing parts from reference TRBV13 and TRBJ1-2): AAGVIQSPRHLIKEKRETATLKCYPIPRHDTVYWYQQGPGQDPQFLISFYEKMQSDKGSIPDRFSAQQFSDYHSELNMSSLELGDSALYFCASSFMGAKNYGYTFGSGTRLTVV.

The chain links TRBV10-2 to TRBJ2-7; TRBD2 agrees at 10 bases. The CDR3 runs to 13 residues. Germline V gene sequence: CDR1 WSHSY, CDR2 SAAADI. The junction had 1 base not matched to a gene; V was cut back by 8 bases and J by 0 bases. CDR3 sequence: CASASGGSYEQYF. CDR3 nucleotide sequence: TGCGCCAGCGCTAGCGGGGGCTCCTACGAGCAGTACTTC.

A single count supports this clone. CDR3 protein: CATSSHPKSGEEAFF. The CDR3 nucleotides read TGTGCCACCAGCAGTCACCCCAAATCAGGGGAAGAAGCTTTCTTT. The J gene is TRBJ1-1, the V gene TRBV15; the D gene is possibly TRBD1 (6 bases). Trimming left V 3 bases short and J 8 bases short, with 19 bases between. This CDR3 spans 15 amino acids. CDR1 is LNHNV, CDR2 YYDKDF, per germline (reference sequence).

The V gene is TRBV11-2, the J gene TRBJ1-2; 7 bases fit TRBD1. This CDR3 has 17 amino acids. The ends lost 2 bases at V and 4 bases at J; junction bases unmatched: 13. CDR1 SGHAT and CDR2 FQNNGV come from the germline V gene. The CDR3, as DNA: TGTGCCAGCAGCTTACTCCTTGGCAGGGGGGACAGCTATGGCTACACCTTC. This codes for CASSLLLGRGDSYGYTF.

The chain employs TRBV7-9 and TRBJ2-1; tentative D call: TRBD2 (6 bases). Germline CDR1 SEHNR, CDR2 FQNEAQ (reference sequence). V lost 4 bases and J 10 bases, leaving 11 bases between the germline ends. CDR3 length: 12 amino acids. The CDR3 region has the DNA TGTGCCAGCAGCTCTGGAAGCGGGGAGCAGTTCTTC. This sequence encodes CASSSGSGEQFF.

The chain combines TRBV7-2 with TRBJ2-2; no clear D gene. The CDR3 has 15 residues. Deletions cut 5 bases from V and 2 bases from J, with 12 bases between. Germline V gene sequence: CDR1 SGHTA, CDR2 FQGNSA. The DNA for the CDR3 is TGTGCCAGCAGCGAGCTTATACCAAACACCGGGGAGCTGTTTTTT. As protein: CASSELIPNTGELFF. Looking up the rest from reference TRBV7-2 and TRBJ2-2 gives the full variable domain: GAGVSQSPSNKVTEKGKDVELRCDPISGHTALYWYRQSLGQGLEFLIYFQGNSAPDKSGLPSDRFSAERTGGSVSTLTIQRTQQEDSAVYLCASSELIPNTGELFFGEGSRLTVL.

The J gene is TRBJ1-5, the V gene TRBV2; TRBD1 matches 12 bases. The CDR3 spans 15 residues. Germline V CDR1 and CDR2: SNHLY, FYNNEI. Trimming at V came to 6 bases and at J to 6 bases, leaving 6 bases not matched to a gene. CDR3 sequence: CASRAGTGGRQPQHF. The CDR3 nucleotides read TGTGCCAGCAGGGCCGGGACAGGGGGCCGTCAGCCCCAGCATTTT.

V gene TRBV7-6 combines with J gene TRBJ1-2; the D gene is possibly TRBD1 (5 bases). With 2 bases removed from V and 6 bases from J, the gap between germline ends came to 10 bases. CDR3 length: 13 amino acids. The V gene's germline CDR1 is SGHVS and CDR2 FNYEAQ. The CDR3 DNA sequence: TGTGCCAGCAGCTTAAGCGGGGACGATGGCTACACCTTC. Translation: CASSLSGDDGYTF. Variable domain in full (rest from reference TRBV7-6 and TRBJ1-2): GAGVSQSPRYKVTKRGQDVALRCDPISGHVSLYWYRQALGQGPEFLTYFNYEAQQDKSGLPNDRFSAERPEGSISTLTIQRTEQRDSAMYRCASSLSGDDGYTFGSGTRLTVV.

This chain uses TRBV6-6 with TRBJ2-2, with no clear D. The V gene lost 6 bases and the J gene lost 5 bases, with 16 bases spanning the gap. This CDR3 has 15 amino acids. The germline V gene encodes CDR1 MNHNY and CDR2 SVGAGI (reference sequence). As DNA, the CDR3 is TGTGCCAGCAGCTTCGACCCCCCCTTGACCGGGGAGCTGTTTTTT. The encoded protein is CASSFDPPLTGELFF.

A word on this clone: The same CDR3 can be traced to other DNA sequences in this sample. The chain is built from TRBV4-1 and TRBJ1-1; the D is unclear. The CDR3 totals 15 residues. Germline CDR1 is MGHRA and CDR2 is YSYEKL. V was pared by 1 base and J by 0 bases, with 9 bases between. In DNA form, the CDR3 reads TGCGCCAGCAGCCAAGGGGTCAGTATGAACACTGAAGCTTTCTTT. It codes for CASSQGVSMNTEAFF.

The rearrangement uses TRBV7-9 and TRBJ2-7, with D tentatively TRBD1 (6 bases). This CDR3 spans 14 amino acids. Germline V lookup: CDR1 SEHNR, CDR2 FQNEAQ (reference sequence). The V gene lost 0 bases and the J gene lost 4 bases, with 10 bases spanning the gap. The DNA for the CDR3 is TGTGCCAGCAGCTTAGCAGAGGGGGATTACGAGCAGTACTTC. This gives the protein CASSLAEGDYEQYF.

This clone was observed a single time. This rearrangement joins TRBV30 to TRBJ1-2, with TRBD1 as a possible D gene (5 bases). This CDR3 is built from 13 residues. Germline CDR1 GTSNPN, CDR2 SVGIG (reference sequence). The V gene lost 2 bases and the J gene lost 6 bases, with 13 bases spanning the gap. The CDR3 bases are TGTGCCTGGAGTTTTGGGCAGGGAGATGGCTACACCTTC. Protein: CAWSFGQGDGYTF.

The chain couples TRBV4-1 to TRBJ2-3; D gene uncertain. V lost 1 base to trimming and J lost 4 bases, with 9 bases between them. The germline CDR1 and CDR2 sequences are MGHRA and YSYEKL. This CDR3 is built from 14 residues. The CDR3 region is CASSQGWVPDTQYF. The CDR3 DNA reads TGCGCCAGCAGCCAAGGATGGGTTCCAGATACGCAGTATTTT.

The V gene is TRBV11-2, the J gene TRBJ2-2; TRBD1 or TRBD2 may be the D gene (7 bases each). Trimming took off 1 base at V and 2 bases at J, with 20 bases between the two ends. Per germline, CDR1 SGHAT and CDR2 FQNNGV. The CDR3 sequence is 19 residues long. The CDR3 DNA follows: TGTGCCAGCAGCTTAGGGGGGACAGAGGCGGGAGATAACACCGGGGAGCTGTTTTTT. Protein sequence: CASSLGGTEAGDNTGELFF.

The V gene is TRBV9, the J gene TRBJ1-1; possible D gene TRBD1, 5 bases. Germline V gene sequence: CDR1 SGDLS, CDR2 YYNGEE. This CDR3 has 15 residues. Trimming shortened V by 4 bases and J by 1 base, and 14 bases separated the two germline ends. The CDR3 DNA reads as TGTGCCAGCAGCAGGTCGGGACCGCCGAACACTGAAGCTTTCTTT. Translated: CASSRSGPPNTEAFF.

Notes on this clone: Other DNA variants within this sample encode the same CDR3. This chain links TRBV9 with TRBJ1-4; possible D gene TRBD1, 5 bases. Looked up from germline, CDR1 is SGDLS and CDR2 is YYNGEE. The V end lost 2 bases, the J end lost 3 bases, and 11 bases lay between the germline ends. The CDR3 sequence is 15 residues long. For the CDR3, the DNA is TGTGCCAGCAGCGTTGAAAGGGGCCCTAATGAAAAACTGTTTTTT. Translated: CASSVERGPNEKLFF.

The sample holds one count of this clone. This sequence joins TRBV25-1 and TRBJ2-4; D gene uncertain. This CDR3 region has 12 residues. The germline V gene has CDR1 MGHDK and CDR2 SYGVNS. Trimming pared 4 bases from V and 4 bases from J, leaving 5 bases between. The CDR3 DNA is TGTGCCAGCAGTGGGGGAAAAAACATTCAGTACTTC. Translating gives CASSGGKNIQYF.

The chain carries TRBV6-5 and TRBJ2-7; perhaps D is TRBD1 or TRBD2 (5 bases each). Trimming removed 5 bases from V and 3 bases from J, with 14 bases in between. Germline V gives CDR1 MNHEY, CDR2 SVGAGI. This CDR3 is 14 amino acids long. CDR3 loop: CASSDGDRNYEQYF. In DNA, the CDR3 is TGTGCCAGCAGTGATGGGGACCGCAACTACGAGCAGTACTTC.